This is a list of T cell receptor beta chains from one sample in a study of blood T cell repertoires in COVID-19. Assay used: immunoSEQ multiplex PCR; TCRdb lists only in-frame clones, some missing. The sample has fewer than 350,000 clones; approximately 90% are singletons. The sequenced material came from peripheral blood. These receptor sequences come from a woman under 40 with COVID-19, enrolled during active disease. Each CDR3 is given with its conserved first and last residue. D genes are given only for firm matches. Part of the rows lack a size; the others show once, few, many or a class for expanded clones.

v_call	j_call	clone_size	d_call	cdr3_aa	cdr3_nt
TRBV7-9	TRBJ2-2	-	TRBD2	CASSREDRELFF	TGTGCCAGCAGCCGGGAGGACCGGGAGCTGTTTTTT
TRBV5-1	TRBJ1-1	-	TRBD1	CASSLMAQGGDTEAFF	TGCGCCAGCAGCTTGATGGCCCAGGGGGGTGACACTGAAGCTTTCTTT
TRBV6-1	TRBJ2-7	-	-	CASSDPRQTGYEQYF	TGTGCCAGCAGTGACCCCAGACAGACCGGCTACGAGCAGTACTTC
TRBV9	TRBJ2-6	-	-	CASSVSSGANVLTF	TGTGCCAGCAGCGTCAGCTCTGGGGCCAACGTCCTGACTTTC
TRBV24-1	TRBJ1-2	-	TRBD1	CATSDSDRGYGYTF	TGTGCCACCAGTGACTCGGACAGGGGATATGGCTACACCTTC
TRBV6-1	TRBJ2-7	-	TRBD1	CASSEYGTGNYEQYF	TGTGCCAGCAGTGAATATGGGACAGGGAACTACGAGCAGTACTTC
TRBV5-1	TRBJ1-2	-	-	CASSPTAPARGGYGYTF	TGCGCCAGCAGCCCCACCGCCCCCGCCAGGGGTGGCTATGGCTACACCTTC
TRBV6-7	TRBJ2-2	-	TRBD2	CASSPTESGRGGTGELFF	TGTGCCAGCAGTCCGACCGAAAGCGGGAGGGGCGGCACCGGGGAGCTGTTTTTT
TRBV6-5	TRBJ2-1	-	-	CASSRTVNEQFF	TGTGCCAGCAGCCGGACAGTCAATGAGCAGTTCTTC
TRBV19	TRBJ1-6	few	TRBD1	CASSYWDRGQDPGNSPLHF	TGTGCCAGTAGCTACTGGGACAGGGGACAAGATCCAGGCAATTCACCCCTCCACTTT
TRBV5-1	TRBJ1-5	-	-	CASSLGEGIGSNQPQHF	TGCGCCAGCAGCTTGGGGGAGGGGATTGGGAGCAATCAGCCCCAGCATTTT
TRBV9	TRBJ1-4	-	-	CASSVDRGSKGEKLFF	TGTGCCAGCAGCGTAGATCGCGGGTCTAAGGGTGAAAAACTGTTTTTT
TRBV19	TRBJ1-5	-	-	CASSIGYRAANQPQHF	TGTGCCAGTAGTATAGGCTACCGAGCGGCTAATCAGCCCCAGCATTTT